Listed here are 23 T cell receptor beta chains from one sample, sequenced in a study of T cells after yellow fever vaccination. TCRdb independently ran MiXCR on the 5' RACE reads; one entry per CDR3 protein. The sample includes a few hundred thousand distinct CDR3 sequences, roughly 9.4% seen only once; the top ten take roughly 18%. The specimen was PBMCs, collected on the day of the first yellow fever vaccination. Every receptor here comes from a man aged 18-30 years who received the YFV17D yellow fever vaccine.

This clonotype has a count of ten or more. The CDR3 spells CASSQDYGGRYNEQFF. Written as DNA, the CDR3 is TGCGCCAGCAGCCAAGATTACGGCGGGAGGTACAATGAGCAGTTCTTC. V and J are TRBV4-3 and TRBJ2-1; 8 nucleotides align to TRBD2. Germline V gene data show CDR1 as LGHNA and CDR2 as YSLEER. Losses at the gene ends were 0 bases for V and 4 bases for J; bases not matched to a gene: 5. The CDR3 length is 16 residues.

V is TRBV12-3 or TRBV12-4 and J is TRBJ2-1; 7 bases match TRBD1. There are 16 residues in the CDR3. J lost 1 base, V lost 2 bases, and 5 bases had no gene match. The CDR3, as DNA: TGTGCCAGCAGTTTACAGGGGACAGCTTCCTACAATGAGCAGTTCTTC. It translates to CASSLQGTASYNEQFF.

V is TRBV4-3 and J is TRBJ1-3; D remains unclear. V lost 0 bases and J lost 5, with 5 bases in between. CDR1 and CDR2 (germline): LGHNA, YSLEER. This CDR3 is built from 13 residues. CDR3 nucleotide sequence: TGCGCCAGCAGCCAAGATTTTCGAAACACCATATATTTT. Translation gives CASSQDFRNTIYF.

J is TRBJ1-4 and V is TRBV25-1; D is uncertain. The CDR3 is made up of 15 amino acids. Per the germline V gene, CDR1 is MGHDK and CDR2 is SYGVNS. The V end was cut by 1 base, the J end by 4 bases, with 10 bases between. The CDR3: CASSESPGRNEKLFF. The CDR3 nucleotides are TGTGCCAGCAGTGAATCTCCGGGCCGTAATGAAAAACTGTTTTTT.

The CDR3 sequence is CASMLGTAKGETQYF. The CDR3 DNA is TGTGCCAGCATGCTAGGGACAGCTAAGGGGGAGACCCAGTACTTC. J is TRBJ2-5 and V is TRBV6-1; 7 bases are a match to TRBD1. Germline V lookup: CDR1 MNHNS, CDR2 SASEGT. The CDR3 covers 15 residues. With V trimmed by 7 bases and J by 5 bases, 13 bases remained unmatched.

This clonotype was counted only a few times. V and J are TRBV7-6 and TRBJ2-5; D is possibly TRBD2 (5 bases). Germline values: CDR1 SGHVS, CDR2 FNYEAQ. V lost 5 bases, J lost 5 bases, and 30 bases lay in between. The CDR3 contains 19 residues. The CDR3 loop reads CASSLLGFSTGRRGETQYF. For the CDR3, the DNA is TGTGCCAGCAGCCTATTAGGGTTTTCGACGGGTCGGCGCGGGGAGACCCAGTACTTC.

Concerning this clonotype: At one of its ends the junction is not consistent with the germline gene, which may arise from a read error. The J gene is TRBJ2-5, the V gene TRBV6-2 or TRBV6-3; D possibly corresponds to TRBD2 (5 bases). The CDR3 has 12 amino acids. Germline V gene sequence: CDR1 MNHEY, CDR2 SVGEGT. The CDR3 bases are TGTGCCAGCAGTCCTTCCGGGTTAGCGAGACACTTC. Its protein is CASSPSGLARHF.

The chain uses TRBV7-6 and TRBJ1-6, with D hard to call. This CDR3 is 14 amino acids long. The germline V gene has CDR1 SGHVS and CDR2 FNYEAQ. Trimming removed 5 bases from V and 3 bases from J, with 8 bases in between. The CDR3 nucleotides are TGTGCCAGCAGCGCTGCCCTCTATAATTCACCCCTCCACTTT. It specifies CASSAALYNSPLHF.

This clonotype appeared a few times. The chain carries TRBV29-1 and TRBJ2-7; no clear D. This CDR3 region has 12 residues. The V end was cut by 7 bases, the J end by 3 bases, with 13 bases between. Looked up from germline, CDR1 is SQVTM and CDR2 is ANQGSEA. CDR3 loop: CSADVHIYEQYV. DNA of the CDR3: TGCAGCGCGGACGTACACATCTACGAGCAGTACGTC.

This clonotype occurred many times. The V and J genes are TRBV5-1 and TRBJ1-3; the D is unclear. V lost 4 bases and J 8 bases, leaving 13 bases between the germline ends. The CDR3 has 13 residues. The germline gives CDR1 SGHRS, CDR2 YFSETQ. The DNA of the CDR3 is TGCGCCAGCAGCCTGGAGGGTCTGGACACCATATATTTT. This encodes CASSLEGLDTIYF.

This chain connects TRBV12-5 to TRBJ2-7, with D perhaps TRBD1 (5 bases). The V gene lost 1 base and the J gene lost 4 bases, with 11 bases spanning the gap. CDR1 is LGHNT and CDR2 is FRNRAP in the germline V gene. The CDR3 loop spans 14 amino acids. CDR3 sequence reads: CASGLGQYNYEQYF. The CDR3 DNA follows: TGTGCTAGTGGTTTGGGACAGTACAATTACGAGCAGTACTTC.

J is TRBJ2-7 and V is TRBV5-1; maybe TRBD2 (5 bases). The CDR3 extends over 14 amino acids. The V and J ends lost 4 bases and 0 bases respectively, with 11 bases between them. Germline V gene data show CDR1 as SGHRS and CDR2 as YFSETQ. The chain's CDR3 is CASSEGTDSYEQYF. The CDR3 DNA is TGCGCCAGCAGCGAGGGAACCGACTCCTACGAGCAGTACTTC.

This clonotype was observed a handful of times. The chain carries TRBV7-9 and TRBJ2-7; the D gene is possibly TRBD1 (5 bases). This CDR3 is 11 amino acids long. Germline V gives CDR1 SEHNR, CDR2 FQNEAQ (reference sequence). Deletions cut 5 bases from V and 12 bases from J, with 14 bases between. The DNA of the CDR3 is TGTGCCAGCAGCGCCCCAGGGAAGGCGTACTTC. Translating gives CASSAPGKAYF.

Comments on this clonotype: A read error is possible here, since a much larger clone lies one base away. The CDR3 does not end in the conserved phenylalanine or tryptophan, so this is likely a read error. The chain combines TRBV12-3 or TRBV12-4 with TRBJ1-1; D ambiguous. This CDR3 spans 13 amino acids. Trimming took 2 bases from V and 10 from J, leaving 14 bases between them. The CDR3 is CASSLFAKPVAFS. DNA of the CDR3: TGTGCCAGCAGTTTATTCGCTAAACCGGTAGCTTTCTCT.

CDR3 sequence: CSARDSGRGETQYF. The CDR3 bases are TGCAGTGCTAGAGATTCCGGCAGGGGAGAGACCCAGTACTTC. The V gene is TRBV20-1, the J gene TRBJ2-5, with D possibly TRBD1 on 6 matching bases. The CDR3 loop spans 14 amino acids. V was trimmed by 0 bases and J by 4 bases, leaving 12 bases between them. Looked up from germline, CDR1 is DFQATT and CDR2 is SNEGSKA (reference sequence).

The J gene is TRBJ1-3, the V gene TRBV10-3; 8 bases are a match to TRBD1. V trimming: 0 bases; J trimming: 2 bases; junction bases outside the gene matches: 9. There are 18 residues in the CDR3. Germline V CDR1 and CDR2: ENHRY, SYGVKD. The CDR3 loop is CAISESRRTGLAGNTIYF. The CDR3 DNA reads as TGTGCCATCAGTGAGTCCCGCCGGACAGGGCTTGCTGGAAACACCATATATTTT.

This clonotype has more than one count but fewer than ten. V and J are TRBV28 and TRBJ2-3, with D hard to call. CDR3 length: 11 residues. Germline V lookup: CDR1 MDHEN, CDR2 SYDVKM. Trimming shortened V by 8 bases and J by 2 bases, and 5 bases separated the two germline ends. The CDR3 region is CASRFTDTQYF. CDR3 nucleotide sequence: TGTGCCAGCCGGTTCACAGATACGCAGTATTTT.

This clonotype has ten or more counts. CDR3 protein: CASSQDLNSGNTIYF. The CDR3 DNA follows: TGCGCCAGCAGCCAAGACTTAAACTCTGGAAACACCATATATTTT. This chain uses TRBV4-1 with TRBJ1-3, with D unclear. Germline V gene lookup returns CDR1 MGHRA and CDR2 YSYEKL. The CDR3 totals 15 residues. Trimming left V 0 bases short and J 0 bases short, with 6 bases between.

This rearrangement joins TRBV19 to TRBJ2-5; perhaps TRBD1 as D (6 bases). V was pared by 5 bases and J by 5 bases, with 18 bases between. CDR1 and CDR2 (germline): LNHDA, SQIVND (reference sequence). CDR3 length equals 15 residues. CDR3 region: CASSADSYYSETQYF. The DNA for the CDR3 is TGTGCCAGTAGTGCGGACAGCTACTATTCCGAGACCCAGTACTTC. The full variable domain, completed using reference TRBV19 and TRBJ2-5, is DGGITQSPKYLFRKEGQNVTLSCEQNLNHDAMYWYRQDPGQGLRLIYYSQIVNDFQKGDIAEGYSVSREKKESFPLTVTSAQKNPTAFYLCASSADSYYSETQYFGPGTRLLVL.

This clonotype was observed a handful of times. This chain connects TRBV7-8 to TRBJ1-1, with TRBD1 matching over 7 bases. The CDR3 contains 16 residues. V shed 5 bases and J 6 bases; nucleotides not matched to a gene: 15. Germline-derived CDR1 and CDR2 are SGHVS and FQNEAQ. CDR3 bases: TGTGCCAGCAGCATTTCACACAGGGTGGGGACAGCTGAAGCTTTCTTT. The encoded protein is CASSISHRVGTAEAFF.

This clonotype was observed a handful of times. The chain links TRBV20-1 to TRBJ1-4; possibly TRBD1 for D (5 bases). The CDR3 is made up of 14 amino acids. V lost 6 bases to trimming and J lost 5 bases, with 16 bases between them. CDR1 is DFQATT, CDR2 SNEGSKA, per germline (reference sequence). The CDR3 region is CSAGDWRANEKLFF. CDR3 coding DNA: TGCAGTGCGGGGGATTGGAGGGCCAATGAAAAACTGTTTTTT.

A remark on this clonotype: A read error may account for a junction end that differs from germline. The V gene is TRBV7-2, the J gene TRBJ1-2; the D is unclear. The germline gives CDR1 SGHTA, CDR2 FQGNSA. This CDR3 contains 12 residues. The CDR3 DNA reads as TGTGCCAGCAGCCCACCCAACTATGGCTTCACCTTC. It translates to CASSPPNYGFTF.

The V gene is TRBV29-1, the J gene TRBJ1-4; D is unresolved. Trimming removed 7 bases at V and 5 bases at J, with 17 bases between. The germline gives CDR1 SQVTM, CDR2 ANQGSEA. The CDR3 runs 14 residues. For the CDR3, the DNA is TGCAGCGCTTCTCTGACGGTAGAAAATGAAAAACTGTTTTTT. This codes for CSASLTVENEKLFF. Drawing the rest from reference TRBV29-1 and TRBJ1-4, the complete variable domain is SAVISQKPSRDICQRGTSLTIQCQVDSQVTMMFWYRQQPGQSLTLIATANQGSEATYESGFVIDKFPISRPNLTFSTLTVSNMSPEDSSIYLCSASLTVENEKLFFGSGTQLSVL.